Included here is one T cell receptor (beta chain) sequence, with context. Here immunoSEQ multiplex PCR was the method, and the copy in TCRdb shows in-frame clones only, minus some. The sample yields 120,000 to 150,000 clones, 85% seen once. This entry belongs to a study of blood T cell repertoires in COVID-19. Cohorts were assigned according to the clinical history that participants reported. Recovered Cohort 3 donors showed two negative PCRs, clearance, or symptom resolution. Specimen: PBMCs or T cells enriched from blood (not recorded which). The receptor's source is a woman aged 35 to 49 who had recovered from COVID-19.

CDR3 loop: CASSLGDSPYGYTF. The CDR3 nucleotides read TGTGCCAGCAGCTTGGGGGACAGTCCCTATGGCTACACCTTC. The chain employs TRBV5-4 and TRBJ1-2, with 7 bases identical to TRBD1. J was trimmed by 4 bases and V by 0 bases; bases with no gene match: 3. Germline V lookup: CDR1 SGHNT, CDR2 YYREEE (reference sequence). The CDR3 runs to 14 residues.